Shown below are 9 T cell receptor beta chains from a single sample sequenced in a study of blood T cell repertoires in COVID-19. Produced via immunoSEQ multiplex PCR; TCRdb's table is partial and in-frame only. The sample lists around 140,000 clones, roughly 80% occurring once. Sequencing input: PBMCs or T cells enriched from blood (not recorded which). All receptors derive from a man aged 35 to 55 with acute COVID-19.

The V call is TRBV18, the J call TRBJ2-2; D is uncertain. Trimming removed 0 bases at V and 0 bases at J, with 14 bases between. CDR1 and CDR2 from the germline V gene are KGHSH and LQKENI. The CDR3 extends over 18 amino acids. CDR3 sequence (DNA): TGTGCCAGCTCACCACCGTTGGGCCACGCAGCGAACACCGGGGAGCTGTTTTTT. Its translation is CASSPPLGHAANTGELFF.

The chain employs TRBV29-1 and TRBJ2-3, with D perhaps matching TRBD2 (6 bases). The germline CDR1 and CDR2 sequences are SQVTM and ANQGSEA. V was clipped by 6 bases and J by 0 bases, with 13 bases between them. This CDR3 region has 14 residues. The CDR3 DNA reads as TGCAGCGTCGGGGGTAGCTCTAGCACAGATACGCAGTATTTT. It specifies CSVGGSSSTDTQYF.

The chain uses TRBV11-2 and TRBJ2-1, with TRBD2 matching 10 bases. This CDR3 comprises 16 residues. V gave up 5 bases and J gave up 6 bases; unmatched junction bases: 10. Germline assignment: CDR1 SGHAT and CDR2 FQNNGV. For the CDR3, the DNA is TGTGCCAGCAGCCCCCTTGTAGCGGGGGGCATCAATGAGCAGTTCTTC. The encoded protein is CASSPLVAGGINEQFF.

The chain uses TRBV6-5 and TRBJ2-7; 8 bases map to TRBD2. This CDR3 has 13 amino acids. V gave up 5 bases and J gave up 7 bases; unmatched junction bases: 7. The V gene's germline CDR1 is MNHEY and CDR2 SVGAGI. The CDR3 DNA follows: TGTGCCAGCAGTAGAGCGGGAGTAGGGGAGCAGTACTTC. Protein: CASSRAGVGEQYF.

The CDR3 is CASSPGETQYF. The CDR3 bases are TGTGCCAGCAGTCCAGGGGAGACCCAGTACTTC. The rearrangement uses TRBV12-3 or TRBV12-4 and TRBJ2-5, with a weak D call TRBD1 (5 bases). The length of the CDR3 is 11 residues. V dropped 5 bases and J dropped 5 bases, with 6 bases sitting between them.

The V and J genes are TRBV6-5 and TRBJ2-7, with 8 bases aligning to TRBD2. Germline trimming cut 6 bases from V and 2 bases from J; bases unmatched to any gene: 6. There are 14 residues in the CDR3. Germline CDR1 MNHEY, CDR2 SVGAGI. The CDR3 loop is CASRLGRGAYEQYF. CDR3 sequence (DNA): TGTGCCAGCAGGTTAGGGCGGGGGGCCTACGAGCAGTACTTC.

This clone was counted only a few times. The chain combines TRBV6-6 with TRBJ2-1, with 7 bases matching TRBD2. The CDR3 is 20 amino acids. Germline CDR1 and CDR2: MNHNY and SVGAGI (reference sequence). The junction had 19 bases not matched to a gene; V was cut back by 5 bases and J by 0 bases. CDR3 protein: CASSRASATSFPSSYNEQFF. The CDR3 region has the DNA TGTGCCAGCAGTCGCGCGTCAGCGACTAGCTTCCCGAGCTCCTACAATGAGCAGTTCTTC.

The rearrangement uses TRBV7-3 and TRBJ1-1, with D perhaps matching TRBD1 (6 bases). In germline, CDR1 is SGHTA, CDR2 FQGTGA. Trimming left V 4 bases short and J 3 bases short, with 18 bases between. This CDR3 comprises 16 residues. The CDR3 region has the DNA TGTGCCAGCAGCTCCGACTCGACAGGAGGATACACTGAAGCTTTCTTT. Its protein product is CASSSDSTGGYTEAFF.

This rearrangement joins TRBV19 to TRBJ2-2; TRBD2 agrees at 14 bases. The CDR3 extends over 19 amino acids. J lost 3 bases, V lost 3 bases, and 9 bases had no gene match. Germline assignment: CDR1 LNHDA and CDR2 SQIVND (reference sequence). The CDR3 DNA reads as TGTGCCAGTAGTATTAGAGGACTAGCGGGGGGACGGTACACCGGGGAGCTGTTTTTT. Residues: CASSIRGLAGGRYTGELFF. The full variable domain, rest sourced from reference TRBV19 and TRBJ2-2, is DGGITQSPKYLFRKEGQNVTLSCEQNLNHDAMYWYRQDPGQGLRLIYYSQIVNDFQKGDIAEGYSVSREKKESFPLTVTSAQKNPTAFYLCASSIRGLAGGRYTGELFFGEGSRLTVL.